The T cell receptor beta chain under discussion was sequenced for a study of graft-versus-host responses after intestinal transplantation. V was clipped by 2 bases and J by 2 bases; unmatched bases: 5. Germline loops: CDR1 LNHDA, CDR2 SQIVND (reference sequence). This CDR3 comprises 15 residues. For this clone: Its specificity is unknown.

Here immunoSEQ multiplex PCR was the method, and the copy in TCRdb shows in-frame clones only, minus some. The repertoire includes 90,000 to 150,000 clones, 85% to 95% of them detected once, and roughly 3% sits in the top ten. This receptor was identified in a human donor who received an intestinal transplant. The chain employs TRBV19 and TRBJ2-5, with 7 bases fitting TRBD1. The sample was unstimulated CD8+ T cells sorted from spleen or lymph node cells, taken before intestinal transplant. CDR3 sequence reads: CASSIPRQGQETQYF. CDR3 sequence (DNA): TGTGCCAGTAGTATACCCCGACAGGGTCAAGAGACCCAGTACTTC.